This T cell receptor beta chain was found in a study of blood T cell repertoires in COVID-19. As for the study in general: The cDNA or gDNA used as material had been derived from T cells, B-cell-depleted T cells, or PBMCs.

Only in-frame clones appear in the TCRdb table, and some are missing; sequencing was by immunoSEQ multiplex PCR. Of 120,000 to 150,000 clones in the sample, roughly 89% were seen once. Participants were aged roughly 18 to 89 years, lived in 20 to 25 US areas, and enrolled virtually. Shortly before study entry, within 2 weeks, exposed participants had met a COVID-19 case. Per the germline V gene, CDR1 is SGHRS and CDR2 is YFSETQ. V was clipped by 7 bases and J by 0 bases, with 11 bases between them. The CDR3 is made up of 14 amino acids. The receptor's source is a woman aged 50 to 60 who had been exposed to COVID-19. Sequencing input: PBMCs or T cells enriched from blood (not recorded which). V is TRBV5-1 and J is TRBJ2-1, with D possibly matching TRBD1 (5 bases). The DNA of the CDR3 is TGCGCCAGCCAAGCTGACAGCTCCTACAATGAGCAGTTCTTC. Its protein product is CASQADSSYNEQFF.